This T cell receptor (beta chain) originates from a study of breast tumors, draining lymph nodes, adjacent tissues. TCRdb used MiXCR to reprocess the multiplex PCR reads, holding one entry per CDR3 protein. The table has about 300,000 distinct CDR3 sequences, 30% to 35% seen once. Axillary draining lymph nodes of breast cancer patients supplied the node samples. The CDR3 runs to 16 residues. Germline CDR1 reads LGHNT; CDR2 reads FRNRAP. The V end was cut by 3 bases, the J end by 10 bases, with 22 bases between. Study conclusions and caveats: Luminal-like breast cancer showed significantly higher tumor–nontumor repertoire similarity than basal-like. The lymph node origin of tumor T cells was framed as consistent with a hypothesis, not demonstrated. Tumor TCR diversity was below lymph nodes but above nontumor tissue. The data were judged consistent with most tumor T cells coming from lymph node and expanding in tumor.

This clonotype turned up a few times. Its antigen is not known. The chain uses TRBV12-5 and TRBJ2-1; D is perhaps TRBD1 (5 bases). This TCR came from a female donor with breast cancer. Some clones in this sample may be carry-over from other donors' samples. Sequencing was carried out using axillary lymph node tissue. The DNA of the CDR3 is TGTGCTAGTGGTTTCGTCGGAACTACGACGCAGGGAGAGCAGTTCTTC. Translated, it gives CASGFVGTTTQGEQFF.